This T cell receptor beta chain came from a study of cytomegalovirus exposure and HLA in healthy donors (dated by TCRdb to the late 2010s). Context from the whole study: An earlier analysis of several hundred of the donors reported 250 to 300 Gb of sequence data and 117 million unique TCR beta sequences from about 200 million T cells. Approximately 300 gigabases of sequencing data and roughly 80 million unique TCR sequences made up an early release that covered nearly 650 HLA-typed donors. Among the roughly 380 genotyped donors, under 90% belonged to the genetic ancestry cluster associated with self-reported Caucasian donors. The study aimed to test whether signatures of past pathogen exposure could be identified by cataloging public T cell receptors. The T cell repertoires of some 670 subjects were profiled by immunosequencing and related to cytomegalovirus serostatus. Along with the roughly 670-subject first cohort, a separate validation cohort of over 90 different subjects was used. To predict cytomegalovirus infection status, the study brought together high-throughput TCR immunosequencing, statistical association of individual TCRs with disease status, and machine learning. A later analysis re-examined previously published TCR beta repertoires from around 670 donors and added high-resolution HLA genotyping to investigate patterns of TCR occurrence. The later analysis used no new phenotypic data to find candidate immune exposures, relying instead on TCR beta sequences and their occurrence across donors. An earlier analysis of around 580 of the donors used high-throughput TCR beta sequencing to judge whether each TCR beta V gene segment behaved as functional or pseudogenic. Donor age, sex, ethnicity and CMV serostatus were compiled together with the repertoire data. In a later genetic analysis, genome-wide SNP genotypes for about three fifths of the roughly 670 donors were used, and that subset was treated as a discovery cohort. Every discovery cohort repertoire had been produced on one sequencing platform. Class I and class II HLA loci were covered by the typing at four-digit resolution. The number of donors typed differed by locus, with 629-630 for A, B, C, DRB1 and DQB1, more than 500 for DQA1, 600 to 610 for DPA1, and approximately 470 for DPB1. Four or five DR-DQ haplotypes were handled as single units for association and clustering, since linkage in the cohort was strong. On average, approximately 250,000 unique TCR beta nucleotide sequences were sequenced per donor among a few hundred genotyped donors of the cohort, with roughly 18% of those sequences being non-productive. Findings and caveats that apply to the study as a whole: The only immune exposure information available for the cohort was CMV serostatus. In a later analysis, TCR association rates were found to vary across HLA loci, with the most associated TCRs seen for DRB1 alleles and the fewest for HLA-C alleles. A further reported finding was that TCR beta sequences accurately predicted the HLA-A and HLA-B alleles for most subjects in the first cohort. A later genetic analysis associated a missense DCLRE1C variant with V-gene and J-gene trimming of TCR beta chains, and an independent cohort replicated the association. A later analysis found that most CMV-associated TCR beta chains appeared HLA-restricted, with HLA associations seemingly driven largely by CMV exposure. At a false discovery rate of 0.05, a later analysis linked around 15,000 TCR beta sequences to specific HLA alleles. A cluster of highly shared sequence variants was judged likely to be a technical artifact of the sequencing pipeline. A total of roughly 160 TCR beta chains were listed by the study as associated with cytomegalovirus. A few of the identified cytomegalovirus-associated TCR beta chains were confirmed in vitro to be specific for cytomegalovirus antigens. In an earlier analysis of more than 500 of the donors, most TCR beta V segments appeared in productive rearrangements about 87% or about 30% of the time, broadly matching IMGT annotations. HLA typing was unavailable for some donors at each locus, so association tests used only the typed subset. The authors suggested that the approach could potentially be generalized to other disease states and immunological phenotypes. Linkage disequilibrium might explain the correlated functional status among segregating V segments, but an unknown experimental factor could not be excluded. In a later analysis, several top co-occurrence clusters were reported to appear linked to parvovirus B19, influenza, CMV and Epstein-Barr virus. While some public TCRs were present in many individuals, most TCR sequences turned up only very rarely across donors. Cytomegalovirus status was reported to be diagnosed by the classifier with high specificity and sensitivity in both the original and validation cohorts. When HLA alleles, especially DR and DQ, strongly co-occurred, TCR associations were difficult to assign to individual alleles. Because counts were too low, seventeen rarely observed V segments, including chromosome 9 orphons, were left out of the earlier analysis of some 640 of the donors. This cohort had only TCR beta chains sequenced, and the lack of alpha or paired-chain data limited which features could be detected. The presence/absence analyses assumed that sequencing depth was roughly uniform across donors, and that assumption may not be true. Because the 87-base-pair reads could not distinguish some IMGT-functional V segments, including TRBV6-2 and TRBV6-3, those segments were excluded. In a later analysis, HLA-associated TCR beta chains showed more clonal expansion and lower generation probabilities than non-associated chains that were equally common. In a later genetic analysis, fewer N-insertions in productive TCRs were reported among donors in an Asian-associated ancestry cluster than the approximately 710-donor mean.

A note on this clone: Its antigen is not yet known. The sample holds no much larger clone one base away, and base qualities are not on file.

The cohort comprised around 700 healthy bone marrow donors. All cohort members were sampled while nominally healthy, although unrecorded immune exposures were likely present. The donor was CMV seronegative and was included in the group of hundreds of seronegative cohort members. A peripheral blood sample was collected from each donor, and TCR beta sequencing was performed on peripheral blood mononuclear cells. Genomic DNA extraction from the blood cell samples was performed with the Qiagen DNeasy Blood Extraction Kit. The library was made by the immunoSEQ multiplex PCR assay. For the multiplex PCR, a mixture combining 60 forward primers for TCR Vbeta segments and 13 reverse primers for TCR Jbeta segments was used. The CDR3 region of rearranged TCR beta genes was amplified from genomic DNA by a multiplex PCR assay. On the Illumina HiSeq System, the amplified TCR beta libraries were sequenced as 87-base-pair reads. Regarding the original processing steps: In a later analysis, 77 million or so unique TCR beta chains were counted across the roughly 610 repertoires, and around 10 million of these chains were shared by at least two donors. Raw reads were error-corrected and collapsed into unique sequences with a nearest-neighbor algorithm that merged closely related sequences to remove PCR and sequencing errors. Alignment of CDR3 sequences to IMGT reference sequences was used to assign V, D and J gene segments. Each retained sequence needed at least a six-nucleotide match to both a V gene segment and a J gene segment. Rearrangements were classified as productive when the CDR3 lacked stop codons and remained in frame with V and J, and all other rearrangements were classified as non-productive. Following IMGT convention, CDR3 was defined as the stretch from the second conserved V-encoded cysteine up to the conserved J-encoded phenylalanine. The earlier analysis of some 550 of the donors excluded any sequence lacking an unambiguous match to a single V gene segment. In an earlier analysis of 587 of the donors, V segments were called functional above 56.7% productive rearrangements and were called segregating when the between-donor standard deviation exceeded 5%. A statistical classification framework was developed to diagnose cytomegalovirus status using the catalog of TCR beta chain sequences. A later analysis assigned V and J genes by comparing TCR nucleotide sequences with IMGT/GENE-DB human TR gene sequences. The TCRdist pipeline was used in a later analysis to assign CDR3 sequences and most-parsimonious VDJ recombination scenarios. In a later analysis, each TCR beta chain was defined by its CDR3 amino acid sequence together with its V-gene family, and reads lacking a unique V-gene family were excluded. To address suspected cross-contamination and a sequencing artifact, a later analysis removed around 600 highly shared, low-generation-probability nucleotide sequences. For each public chain, a later analysis derived a clonal expansion index from normalized ranks of inferred template counts within each repertoire. A later analysis computed generation probabilities with a VDJ recombination model fitted to out-of-frame rearrangements, and checked the results against IGoR. In a later analysis, TCR-TCR, TCR-HLA and TCR-CMV co-occurrence was scored with hypergeometric tests, and a repertoire-size bias correction was applied to TCR pairs. A later analysis estimated false discovery rates by permuting HLA or CMV assignments 20 times. In a later analysis, co-occurring TCRs were grouped with DBSCAN, and TCRdist sequence similarity was added when clustering was performed within HLA-allele-positive subsets. Repertoires with fewer than 30,000 or more than 120,000 public chains were left out of co-occurrence clustering, as were four to six repertoires with anomalous nucleotide sharing. Not all clones reach the TCRdb copy of this immuneACCESS table, which keeps in-frame sequences only. Checked studies attribute under half of the gap to unresolved V genes and leave the rest unexplained. From that table come the V and J calls and clone size; the DNA was used to work out D and trimming. This sample comprises 150,000 to 200,000 clones, 75% to 85% of them detected only once. Together, the top ten hold approximately 2.2% of the sample.

At the junction V is shortened by 7 bases and J by 2 bases, with 15 bases in between. The CDR3 goes from the cysteine to the phenylalanine over 14 residues. Here the CDR3 DNA is all that survives: 42 bases in frame from base 1. For CDR1 and CDR2, the germline V gene (reference sequence) lists LNHDA and SQIVND. The rearranged chain carries TRBV19 and TRBJ2-7; TRBD2 is perhaps the D gene, given 5 matching bases. The sample taken for sequencing was PBMCs. This clonotype was sampled from a woman aged 50 to 65 in good health and CMV-seronegative. The CDR3 sequence is CASTLSDGPYEQYF. DNA sequence: TGTGCCAGTACCCTTAGCGATGGGCCCTACGAGCAGTACTTC.